These T cell receptor beta chains were read from a single sample in a study of T cell repertoires in aging, cancer and after chemotherapy. MiXCR, run by TCRdb on the multiplex PCR reads, gives a single entry per CDR3 protein. The repertoire has some 470 distinct CDR3 sequences, about 31% of them found once; the top ten carry roughly 32%. Sequenced input: blood. The source of these receptors is a human donor with a blood cancer. The CDR3 runs from the conserved cysteine through the conserved F or W. D genes are given only for firm matches. Some rows mark clone size as missing; the rest say once, few, many or name a class of expanded clone.

D gene	V gene	J gene	clone size	CDR3 protein	CDR3 DNA
NA	TRBV27	TRBJ2-1	NA	CASKRLEGGRNEQFF	TGTGCCAGCAAACGACTTGAGGGGGGGCGAAATGAGCAGTTCTTC
NA	TRBV6-1	TRBJ1-2	NA	CASSYSGSRGGLNYGYTF	TGTGCCAGCAGTTACTCGGGTTCGCGGGGGGGACTTAACTATGGCTACACCTTC
NA	TRBV6-2/TRBV6-3	TRBJ1-1	large	CASSYSGVRYTEAFF	TGTGCCAGCAGTTACTCGGGGGTGAGGTACACTGAAGCTTTCTTT
TRBD2	TRBV6-6	TRBJ2-1	NA	CASSASGSGNNEQFF	TGTGCCAGCAGCGCTAGCGGGAGTGGCAACAATGAGCAGTTCTTC
NA	TRBV7-9	TRBJ2-1	large	CASRGSAGAYNEQFF	TGTGCCAGCAGAGGATCAGCGGGCGCCTACAATGAGCAGTTCTTC
NA	TRBV7-6	TRBJ1-1	large	CASSLAIDGKGEAFF	TGTGCCAGCAGCTTAGCGATCGACGGGAAAGGTGAAGCTTTCTTT
NA	TRBV29-1	TRBJ2-1	NA	CSVGGYDEQFF	TGCAGCGTTGGCGGGTACGATGAGCAGTTCTTC
TRBD1	TRBV6-7	TRBJ2-1	medium-sized	CASSNTQGADHEQFF	TGTGCCAGCAGTAACACCCAGGGGGCCGACCATGAGCAGTTCTTC
TRBD1	TRBV5-5	TRBJ1-2	NA	CASSPQGDHYGYTF	TGTGCCAGCAGCCCTCAGGGGGATCACTATGGCTACACCTTC
NA	TRBV11-3	TRBJ2-2	NA	CASSQGGGSTGELFF	TGTGCCAGCAGCCAAGGGGGCGGGAGCACCGGGGAGCTGTTTTTT
NA	TRBV29-1	TRBJ1-1	NA	CSLAGVVNTEAFF	TGCAGCTTGGCCGGGGTTGTGAACACTGAAGCTTTCTTT
NA	TRBV4-2	TRBJ2-6	large	CASSQDSSSGANVLTF	TGTGCCAGCAGCCAAGATTCCTCCTCTGGGGCCAACGTCCTGACTTTC
TRBD1	TRBV4-1	TRBJ2-5	NA	CASSQGRGFVETQYF	TGCGCCAGCAGCCAAGGCAGGGGGTTTGTGGAGACCCAGTACTTC
NA	TRBV5-1	TRBJ2-1	medium-sized	CASSLGGVVQHGEQFF	TGCGCCAGCAGCTTGGGGGGAGTTGTCCAACACGGTGAGCAGTTCTTC
NA	TRBV6-2/TRBV6-3	TRBJ2-3	large	CASSYRDTDTQYF	TGTGCCAGCAGTTACAGGGACACAGATACGCAGTATTTT
NA	TRBV30	TRBJ2-2	large	CAWSRVSNTGELFF	TGTGCCTGGAGCAGGGTATCGAACACCGGGGAGCTGTTTTTT
NA	TRBV7-9	TRBJ1-2	medium-sized	CASSPTTATFNYGYTF	TGTGCCAGCAGCCCAACGACAGCTACATTTAACTATGGCTACACCTTC
NA	TRBV12-3/TRBV12-4	TRBJ2-2	large	CASSLLGLITGELFF	TGTGCCAGCAGTTTACTGGGGCTTATCACCGGGGAGCTGTTTTTT
NA	TRBV6-4	TRBJ2-2	large	CASSGVPGRDTGELFF	TGTGCCAGCAGTGGGGTCCCTGGACGCGACACCGGGGAGCTGTTTTTT
TRBD1	TRBV7-2	TRBJ1-2	medium-sized	CASSSGQGDYGYTF	TGTGCCAGCAGCTCAGGACAGGGGGACTATGGCTACACCTTC
NA	TRBV7-9	TRBJ2-2	large	CASPRKEGVTGELFF	TGTGCCAGCCCAAGGAAGGAAGGGGTCACCGGGGAGCTGTTTTTT
NA	TRBV6-4	TRBJ2-3	hyperexpanded	CASSLAGTDTQYF	TGTGCCAGCAGTTTAGCGGGCACAGATACGCAGTATTTT
TRBD1	TRBV12-3/TRBV12-4	TRBJ1-4	medium-sized	CASRSQGAVEKLFF	TGTGCCAGCAGGTCACAGGGGGCTGTTGAAAAACTGTTTTTT
TRBD2	TRBV6-4	TRBJ2-1	NA	CASSSGSSYNEQFF	TGTGCCAGCAGTAGCGGGAGCTCCTACAATGAGCAGTTCTTC
TRBD2	TRBV19	TRBJ2-2	NA	CASSPSGANTGELFF	TGTGCCAGTAGTCCTAGCGGTGCGAACACCGGGGAGCTGTTTTTT
TRBD1	TRBV27	TRBJ1-2	large	CASSPMTGLGYTF	TGTGCCAGCAGTCCGATGACAGGGTTAGGCTACACCTTC